This passage covers 5 T cell receptor beta chains from one sample sequenced in a study of T cells in Graves' hyperthyroidism and ophthalmopathy. RNA transcripts were the template for amplifying TCR beta CDR3 regions. First-round RT-PCR targeting the TCR CDR3 was performed with the HTBI primer set. TCRdb used MiXCR to reprocess the multiplex PCR reads, holding one entry per CDR3 protein. There are 600,000 to 750,000 distinct CDR3 sequences in the sample; around 16% occur only once, and around a sixth lies in the top ten. Sequencing used blood. These receptors originate from a man aged 50 to 59 with Graves' hyperthyroidism.

The chain joins TRBV28 to TRBJ1-1; D gene ambiguous. V lost 6 bases, J lost 0 bases, and 14 bases lay in between. Germline CDR1 MDHEN, CDR2 SYDVKM. The CDR3 spans 15 residues. CDR3 nucleotides: TGTGCCAGCAGCAAGAGACATTCAATGAACACTGAAGCTTTCTTT. Amino acid sequence: CASSKRHSMNTEAFF.

Many counts were recorded for this clonotype. This chain connects TRBV27 to TRBJ1-6; D call uncertain. The V gene's germline CDR1 is MNHEY and CDR2 SMNVEV (reference sequence). The CDR3 is 13 amino acids. The ends were cut back, 5 bases at V and 10 bases at J, with 12 bases in the middle. The CDR3 reads CASSPLEESPLHF. Here the CDR3 DNA reads TGTGCCAGCAGTCCCCTAGAAGAATCACCCCTCCACTTT.

Worth noting for this clonotype: At one end, the junction sequence differs from germline, possibly due to a read error. The J gene is TRBJ2-7, the V gene TRBV5-1; 14 positions agree with TRBD2. In germline, CDR1 is SGHRS, CDR2 YFSETQ. The CDR3 is 17 residues long. CDR3: CAGSLRGLAGAAYEQYF. The CDR3 nucleotides read TGCGCCGGCAGCTTGCGGGGACTAGCGGGAGCTGCGTACGAGCAGTACTTC. The full variable domain, its missing parts supplied by reference TRBV5-1 and TRBJ2-7, is KAGVTQTPRYLIKTRGQQVTLSCSPISGHRSVSWYQQTPGQGLQFLFEYFSETQRNKGNFPGRFSGRQFSNSRSEMNVSTLELGDSALYLCAGSLRGLAGAAYEQYFGPGTRLTVT.

This clonotype occurred a few times. The chain employs TRBV11-2 and TRBJ2-7, with 11 bases aligning to TRBD2. This CDR3 has 18 amino acids. Trimming took 5 bases from V and 2 from J; bases not matched to a gene: 14. Per the germline V gene, CDR1 is SGHAT and CDR2 is FQNNGV. The CDR3 nucleotides are TGTGCCAGCAGCCCCGGAGTGGGGTTAGCGGGAGGGACCTACGAGCAGTACTTC. Protein sequence: CASSPGVGLAGGTYEQYF.

This clonotype was picked up many times. The chain uses TRBV28 and TRBJ1-6; unclear D gene. Trimming took 2 bases from V and 5 from J, leaving 13 bases between them. The CDR3 has 16 amino acids. CDR1 MDHEN and CDR2 SYDVKM come from the germline V gene. CDR3 in DNA: TGTGCCAGCAGTTTAAGGCTCCGAGGAGATAATTCACCCCTCCACTTT. It is translated as CASSLRLRGDNSPLHF.